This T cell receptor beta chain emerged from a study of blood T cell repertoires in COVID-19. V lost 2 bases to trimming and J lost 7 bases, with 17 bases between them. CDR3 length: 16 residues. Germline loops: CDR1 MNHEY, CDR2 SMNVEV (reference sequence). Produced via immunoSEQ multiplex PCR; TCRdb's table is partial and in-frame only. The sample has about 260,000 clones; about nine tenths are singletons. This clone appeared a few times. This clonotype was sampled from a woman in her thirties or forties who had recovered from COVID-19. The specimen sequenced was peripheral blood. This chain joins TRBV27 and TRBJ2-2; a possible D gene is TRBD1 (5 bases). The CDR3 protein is CASSLTAQVHSGELFF. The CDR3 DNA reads TGTGCCAGCAGTTTAACTGCACAGGTTCATAGCGGGGAGCTGTTTTTT.